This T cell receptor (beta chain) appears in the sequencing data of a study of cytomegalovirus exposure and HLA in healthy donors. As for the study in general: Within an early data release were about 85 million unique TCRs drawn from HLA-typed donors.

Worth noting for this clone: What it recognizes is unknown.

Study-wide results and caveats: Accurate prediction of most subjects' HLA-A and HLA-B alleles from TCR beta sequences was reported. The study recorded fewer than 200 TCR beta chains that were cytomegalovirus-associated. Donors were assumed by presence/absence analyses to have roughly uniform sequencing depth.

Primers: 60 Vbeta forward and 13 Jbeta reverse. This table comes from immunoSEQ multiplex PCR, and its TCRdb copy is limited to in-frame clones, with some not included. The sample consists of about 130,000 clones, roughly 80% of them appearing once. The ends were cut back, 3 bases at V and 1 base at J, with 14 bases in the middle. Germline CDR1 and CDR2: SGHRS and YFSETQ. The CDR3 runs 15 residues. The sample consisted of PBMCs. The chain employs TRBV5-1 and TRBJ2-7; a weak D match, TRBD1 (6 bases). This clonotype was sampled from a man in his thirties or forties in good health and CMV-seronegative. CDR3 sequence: CASSSPSRGSYEQYF. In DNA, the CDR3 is TGCGCCAGCAGCTCTCCCAGCAGGGGTTCCTACGAGCAGTACTTC.